Listed here are 23 T cell receptor beta chains from one sample, sequenced in a study of molecular identifiers for immune sequencing clone quantification. TCRdb fed the PCR reads into MiXCR, producing one record per CDR3 protein. The sample contains approximately 670,000 distinct CDR3 sequences, 20% of which appear only once. Material for sequencing was naive CD8+ T cells from blood, with Jurkat cell RNA spiked in. Subset here: FACS-sorted CD8+CD4-CCR7+CD45RA+ naive T cells. These receptors were collected from a human donor in good health. Some libraries in this study had Jurkat cell RNA spiked in.

To note about this clonotype: This may come from a read error, since a much larger clone is one base off. This chain uses TRBV7-9 with TRBJ2-5; TRBD2 aligns across 11 bases. The CDR3 runs 16 residues. CDR1 and CDR2 (germline): SEHNR, FQNEAQ (reference sequence). The CDR3 region is CTSSLDLAGGQETQYF. The CDR3 DNA follows: TGTACCAGCAGCTTAGATCTAGCGGGGGGCCAAGAGACCCAGTACTTC.

This clonotype was counted at least ten times. The chain has TRBV28 and TRBJ2-1, with unresolved D. Trimming took 7 bases from V and 1 from J, leaving 11 bases between them. Per germline, CDR1 MDHEN and CDR2 SYDVKM. The CDR3 is made up of 14 amino acids. CDR3 amino acids: CASTKLESYNEQFF. The CDR3 coding sequence is TGTGCCAGCACTAAACTGGAGTCCTACAATGAGCAGTTCTTC.

Regarding this clonotype: Being one base from a much bigger clone, this may be a read error. The rearrangement uses TRBV14 and TRBJ1-1; D gene ambiguous. The CDR3 extends over 15 amino acids. Germline CDR1 is SGHDN and CDR2 is FVKESK. The CDR3 region is CASSPIKVFDTEVFF. CDR3 sequence (DNA): TGTGCCAGCAGCCCTATTAAGGTTTTTGACACTGAAGTTTTCTTT.

This clonotype appeared many times. The chain links TRBV12-3 or TRBV12-4 to TRBJ1-6; TRBD1 aligns across 9 bases. This CDR3 comprises 16 residues. The J segment lost 7 bases and the V segment lost 5 bases, leaving 9 bases of the junction unmatched. CDR3 nucleotide sequence: TGTGCCAGCAGTACCACAGGGGGCGGCCGGAATTCACCCCTCCACTTT. Translating it yields CASSTTGGGRNSPLHF.

The table lists this clonotype with many counts. Here the CDR3 reads CASSPPGPPTEAFF. For the CDR3, the DNA is TGTGCCAGCAGCCCGCCGGGACCACCAACTGAAGCTTTCTTT. This chain connects TRBV12-3 or TRBV12-4 to TRBJ1-1; tentatively, D is TRBD1 (5 bases). The CDR3 covers 14 residues. V shed 6 bases and J shed 5 bases, with 16 bases lying between them.

The chain's CDR3 is CASSFPPPPGELFF. As DNA, the CDR3 is TGTGCCAGCAGTTTCCCGCCTCCTCCGGGGGAGCTGTTTTTT. This chain joins TRBV12-3 or TRBV12-4 and TRBJ2-2; D not resolved. The CDR3 consists of 14 residues. V lost 3 bases to trimming and J lost 8 bases, with 13 bases between them.

A remark on this clonotype: One junction end does not reproduce the germline sequence, and a read error may be involved. V and J are TRBV16 and TRBJ1-3; no definite D call. The CDR3 has 15 residues. Germline V CDR1 and CDR2: KGHSY, FQNENV. CDR3 coding DNA: TGTGCCAGCAGCCAACCCCAGTCCTCTGGAACCACCATATATTTT. It encodes CASSQPQSSGTTIYF.

The rearrangement links TRBV19 to TRBJ1-6; the D gene is possibly TRBD1 (6 bases). Deletions cut 8 bases from V and 5 bases from J, with 16 bases between. The CDR3 contains 15 residues. Germline lookup yields CDR1 LNHDA and CDR2 SQIVND (reference sequence). CDR3 DNA: TGTGCCAGTTCCTGGGGGCCAGGGGATAATTCACCCCTCCACTTT. It encodes CASSWGPGDNSPLHF.

Many counts were recorded for this clonotype. The genes are TRBV30 and TRBJ1-2; D is ambiguous. Germline V CDR1 and CDR2: GTSNPN, SVGIG (reference sequence). The CDR3 loop spans 14 amino acids. Trimming cost V 2 bases and J 5 bases, with 15 bases left between them. The CDR3 DNA reads as TGTGCCTGGAGTTATATTGGTAGAAAGTATGGCTACACCTTC. Its translation: CAWSYIGRKYGYTF.

This clonotype was seen at least ten times. The V call is TRBV28, the J call TRBJ2-3, with D perhaps matching TRBD2 (5 bases). With 7 bases removed from V and 2 bases from J, the gap between germline ends came to 7 bases. This CDR3 comprises 12 residues. CDR1 MDHEN and CDR2 SYDVKM come from the germline V gene. CDR3 amino acids: CASKRITDTQYF. The CDR3 nucleotides are TGTGCCAGCAAGCGGATCACAGATACGCAGTATTTT.

This clonotype turned up a few times. V is TRBV12-3 or TRBV12-4 and J is TRBJ2-6, with 7 bases aligning to TRBD1. Unmatched junction bases numbered 2, after V lost 3 bases and J lost 0 bases. The CDR3 is 16 amino acids. The CDR3 DNA is TGTGCCAGCAGTTTGGGACAGAGCTCTGGGGCCAACGTCCTGACTTTC. Its translation is CASSLGQSSGANVLTF.

This clonotype was observed at least ten times. The chain carries TRBV9 and TRBJ2-5; 12 positions match TRBD2. The CDR3 sequence is 16 residues long. V shed 0 bases, J shed 5 bases, and the junction held 5 bases outside the gene matches. Germline CDR1 and CDR2: SGDLS and YYNGEE. The CDR3 is CASSVDRLAGVETQYF. Here the CDR3 DNA reads TGTGCCAGCAGCGTAGATCGACTAGCGGGGGTTGAGACCCAGTACTTC.

This clonotype has at least ten counts. CDR3 coding DNA: TGTGCCAGCTCGTCTTTGAGGGCCGACGAGCAGTTCTTC. Protein sequence: CASSSLRADEQFF. This chain joins TRBV6-5 and TRBJ2-1; weak D call: TRBD2 (5 bases). V lost 8 bases to trimming and J lost 10 bases, with 18 bases between them. The CDR3 loop spans 13 amino acids. The germline gives CDR1 MNHEY, CDR2 SVGAGI.

This clonotype is a singleton in its sample. A much larger clone lies one base from this, so it may be a read error. The chain combines TRBV7-2 with TRBJ2-7; 9 bases are shared with TRBD1. V was pared by 4 bases and J by 5 bases, with 9 bases of the junction left unmatched. Germline CDR1 and CDR2: SGHTA and FQGNSA. There are 15 residues in the CDR3. The CDR3 DNA is TGTGCCAGCAGCTGGTGGACAGGGGATTCACACGAGCAGTACTTC. It translates to CASSWWTGDSHEQYF.

About this clonotype itself: A much larger clone differs from this one at a single base, so this may be a read error. The chain employs TRBV29-1 and TRBJ2-1; tentative D call: TRBD1 (5 bases). The CDR3 runs to 11 residues. V shed 6 bases and J shed 9 bases, with 12 bases lying between them. Per the germline V gene, CDR1 is SQVTM and CDR2 is ANQGSEA. The CDR3 loop is CSVVGVGEQFF. CDR3 in DNA: TGCAGCGTGGTAGGGGTTGGTGAGCAGTTCTTC.

With respect to this clonotype: A much larger clone differs by one base, so this may be a read error. The CDR3 ends on some other residue instead of the conserved phenylalanine or tryptophan, so this is likely a read error. This chain connects TRBV7-2 to TRBJ2-7, with D possibly being TRBD1 (5 bases). V lost 5 bases to trimming and J lost 0 bases, with 11 bases between them. Germline CDR1 is SGHTA and CDR2 is FQGNSA. CDR3 length: 14 residues. CDR3 sequence: CASSPRTFSYEQYI. The CDR3 DNA reads TGTGCCAGCAGCCCAAGGACATTCTCCTACGAGCAGTACATC.

Concerning this clonotype: Because it lacks the conserved phenylalanine or tryptophan at the end, this CDR3 is likely a read error. The chain carries TRBV7-6 and TRBJ2-7, with D perhaps being TRBD1 or TRBD2 (5 bases each). CDR3 length equals 14 residues. V was shortened by 5 bases and J by 0 bases, with 11 bases between the two germline ends. Germline V gives CDR1 SGHVS, CDR2 FNYEAQ. The CDR3, as DNA: TGTGCCAGCAGCCTCGGGACCAGCTCCTACGAGCAGTACTCC. The encoded protein is CASSLGTSSYEQYS.

This clonotype was recorded many times. The chain is built from TRBV6-5 and TRBJ2-1; 15 positions match TRBD2. This CDR3 spans 16 amino acids. J lost 7 bases, V lost 0 bases, and 1 base had no gene match. Germline-derived CDR1 and CDR2 are MNHEY and SVGAGI. The CDR3 DNA reads as TGTGCCAGCAGTTACTCGGGACTAGCGGGAGGTAATGAGCAGTTCTTC. Protein sequence: CASSYSGLAGGNEQFF.

The V gene is TRBV27, the J gene TRBJ2-5, with TRBD2 as a possible D gene (6 bases). The CDR3 contains 13 residues. CDR1 MNHEY and CDR2 SMNVEV come from the germline V gene (reference sequence). Between the trimmed V and J ends, which lost 5 bases and 9 bases, there was a span of 16 bases. For the CDR3, the DNA is TGTGCCAGCAGTCCCGGGGGAGGTGAGGCCCAGTACTTC. It specifies CASSPGGGEAQYF.

The table lists this clonotype with many counts. The chain has TRBV2 and TRBJ2-3; D may be TRBD1 (5 bases). CDR1 SNHLY and CDR2 FYNNEI come from the germline V gene. V was trimmed by 2 bases and J by 2 bases, leaving 14 bases between them. This CDR3 is built from 16 residues. CDR3 coding DNA: TGTGCCAGCAGTGAATTACAGGTCTTACCCACAGATACGCAGTATTTT. Protein: CASSELQVLPTDTQYF.

The count of this clonotype is one. Since a much larger clone is just one base distant, this may be a read error. This rearrangement joins TRBV28 to TRBJ1-1, with 7 positions matching TRBD1. The germline CDR1 and CDR2 sequences are MDHEN and SYDVKM. CDR3 length equals 15 residues. This CDR3 is CASGLLTGAATEAFF. Written as DNA, the CDR3 is TGTGCCAGCGGTTTACTTACAGGGGCGGCCACTGAAGCTTTCTTT.

This clonotype was detected ten times or more. The rearrangement joins TRBV28 to TRBJ2-7; D call uncertain. The length of the CDR3 is 14 residues. The V gene's germline CDR1 is MDHEN and CDR2 SYDVKM. V was trimmed by 2 bases and J by 9 bases, leaving 17 bases between them. The CDR3 nucleotides are TGTGCCAGCAGTTTAGAGGCAGGTAACCTCGTGCAGTACTTC. It is translated as CASSLEAGNLVQYF.

This clonotype showed up just a few times. The chain uses TRBV27 and TRBJ2-5; the D gene is possibly TRBD1 (6 bases). Trimming stripped 2 bases from V and 10 bases from J, with 14 bases between. Germline V gene lookup returns CDR1 MNHEY and CDR2 SMNVEV (reference sequence). The CDR3 length is 13 residues. The CDR3 region is CASSLGGIGDQYF. The CDR3 DNA is TGTGCCAGCAGTTTAGGGGGCATTGGGGACCAGTACTTC.